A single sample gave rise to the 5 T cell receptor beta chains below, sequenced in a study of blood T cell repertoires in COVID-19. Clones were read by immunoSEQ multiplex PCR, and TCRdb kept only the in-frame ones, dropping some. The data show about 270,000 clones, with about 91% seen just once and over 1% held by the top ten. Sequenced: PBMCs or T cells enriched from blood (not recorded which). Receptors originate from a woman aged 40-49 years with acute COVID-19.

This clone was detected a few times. The CDR3 DNA follows: TGTGCCGCCAAAGGGGAAGAGACCCAGTACTTC. Protein: CAAKGEETQYF. The V and J genes are TRBV10-3 and TRBJ2-5; D possibly corresponds to TRBD1 (5 bases). V shed 11 bases and J shed 3 bases, with 10 bases lying between them. In germline, CDR1 is ENHRY, CDR2 SYGVKD. The CDR3 runs to 11 residues.

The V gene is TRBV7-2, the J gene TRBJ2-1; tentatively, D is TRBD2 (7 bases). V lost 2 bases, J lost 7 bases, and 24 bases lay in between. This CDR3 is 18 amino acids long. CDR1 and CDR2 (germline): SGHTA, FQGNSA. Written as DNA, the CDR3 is TGTGCCAGCAGCTTAAGGAACGGCGTGGGGGGGGCTCCGAATGAGCAGTTCTTC. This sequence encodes CASSLRNGVGGAPNEQFF.

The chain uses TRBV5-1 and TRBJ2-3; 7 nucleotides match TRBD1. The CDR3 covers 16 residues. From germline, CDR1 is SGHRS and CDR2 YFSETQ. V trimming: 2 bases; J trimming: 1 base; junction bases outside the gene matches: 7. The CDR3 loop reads CASSFTGAEGTDTQYF. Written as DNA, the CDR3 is TGCGCCAGCAGCTTTACAGGGGCGGAGGGCACAGATACGCAGTATTTT. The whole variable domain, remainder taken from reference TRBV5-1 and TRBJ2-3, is KAGVTQTPRYLIKTRGQQVTLSCSPISGHRSVSWYQQTPGQGLQFLFEYFSETQRNKGNFPGRFSGRQFSNSRSEMNVSTLELGDSALYLCASSFTGAEGTDTQYFGPGTRLTVL.

This CDR3 is CASSIGEGLGANVLTF. The CDR3 bases are TGTGCCAGTAGTATAGGGGAGGGGCTCGGGGCCAACGTCCTGACTTTC. The chain links TRBV19 to TRBJ2-6; 7 nucleotides agree with TRBD2. Germline V lookup: CDR1 LNHDA, CDR2 SQIVND (reference sequence). The CDR3 is 16 amino acids. V lost 1 base and J lost 4; bases outside the gene matches: 4.

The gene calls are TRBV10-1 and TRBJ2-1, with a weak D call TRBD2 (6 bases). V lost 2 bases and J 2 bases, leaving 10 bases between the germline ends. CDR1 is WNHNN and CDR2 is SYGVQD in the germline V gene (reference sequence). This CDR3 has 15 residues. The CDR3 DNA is TGCGCCAGCAGTGAGATTTCGGGAGCCTACAATGAGCAGTTCTTC. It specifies CASSEISGAYNEQFF.